The sequence of this TCR beta chain was determined in a study of regulatory T cells in long-lasting Graves disease. Study results and limitations: There were preferences for TRBV28, TRBJ1-2 and TRBJ2-5 in persistent disease.

Time point defined: persistent/refractory GD, antithyroid drugs over 5 years with positive TRAb. The TCR library used RNA extracted from PBMCs. To make TCR beta libraries, researchers used iRepertoire HTBI primers and Arm-PCR of CDR3 regions. One entry per CDR3 protein, called by TCRdb with MiXCR from the multiplex PCR reads. The sample has approximately 400,000 distinct CDR3 sequences; 20% to 25% are singletons. A remark on this clonotype: Its antigen remains unidentified. This clone may be a read error of a much larger clone one base away.

The CDR3 has 11 residues. Per the germline V gene, CDR1 is DFQATT and CDR2 is SNEGSKA (reference sequence). The V gene lost 6 bases and the J gene lost 10 bases, with 15 bases spanning the gap. This chain joins TRBV20-1 and TRBJ1-1; D remains ambiguous. Sequencing was performed on peripheral blood mononuclear cells (PBMCs), taken when the disease was refractory, from a patient treated with antithyroid drugs. This clonotype originated in a female donor with Graves disease. This chain's CDR3 is CSAKGVVVAFF. CDR3 coding DNA: TGCAGTGCCAAGGGCGTGGTGGTAGCTTTCTTT.